These 2 T cell receptor beta chains came from one sample sequenced in a study of blood T cell repertoires in COVID-19. TCRdb keeps only in-frame clones here, not all; method: immunoSEQ multiplex PCR. In the table there are a few hundred thousand clones, 88% of which are singletons. Sequenced material: peripheral blood. Receptors were obtained from a young man with active or convalescent COVID-19.

V is TRBV13 and J is TRBJ2-7; TRBD1 is a possible D gene (6 bases). The CDR3 runs 12 residues. The germline gives CDR1 PRHDT, CDR2 FYEKMQ (reference sequence). V gave up 7 bases and J gave up 0 bases, with 7 bases separating them. Written as DNA, the CDR3 is TGTGCCAGCACAGGGGCCTCCTACGAGCAGTACTTC. Amino acids: CASTGASYEQYF.

V and J are TRBV7-8 and TRBJ1-6, with a weak D call TRBD1 (5 bases). Per germline, CDR1 SGHVS and CDR2 FQNEAQ. V lost 0 bases and J lost 0, with 12 bases in between. The CDR3 contains 18 residues. CDR3 bases: TGTGCCAGCAGCTTAGCAAGGGGCAGTAGCTCCTATAATTCACCCCTCCACTTT. Translated: CASSLARGSSSYNSPLHF.